The 19 T cell receptor beta chains below were found in one sample sequenced in a study of T cell responses to AZD1222 COVID-19 vaccine. The method was immunoSEQ multiplex PCR; TCRdb's version includes in-frame clones alone and lacks a portion of them. The profile shows 53,000 or so clones, about 86% of them singletons. Here the sequenced sample was peripheral blood, taken 28 days after the second AZD1222 dose. These receptors all stem from an adult who received the AZD1222 COVID-19 vaccine.

The rearrangement uses TRBV28 and TRBJ2-7; 12 bases align to TRBD2. Germline V gene lookup returns CDR1 MDHEN and CDR2 SYDVKM. CDR3 length: 18 residues. Trimming cost V 4 bases and J 4 bases; bases outside gene matches: 14. This CDR3 reads CASSSVPGLAGASYEQYF. The CDR3 nucleotides read TGTGCCAGCAGTTCCGTCCCGGGACTAGCGGGCGCTTCTTACGAGCAGTACTTC. Full variable domain (remainder filled in from reference TRBV28 and TRBJ2-7): DVKVTQSSRYLVKRTGEKVFLECVQDMDHENMFWYRQDPGLGLRLIYFSYDVKMKEKGDIPEGYSVSREKKERFSLILESASTNQTSMYLCASSSVPGLAGASYEQYFGPGTRLTVT.

This chain joins TRBV7-2 and TRBJ2-5; TRBD2 agrees at 11 bases. Looked up from germline, CDR1 is SGHTA and CDR2 is FQGNSA. The CDR3 length is 15 residues. V trimming: 3 bases; J trimming: 5 bases; junction bases outside the gene matches: 5. In DNA form, the CDR3 reads TGTGCCAGCAGCTTCGCTAGCGGGAGGACTGAGACCCAGTACTTC. Translating it yields CASSFASGRTETQYF.

The V gene is TRBV18, the J gene TRBJ2-7, with 7 bases matching TRBD1. This CDR3 spans 15 amino acids. J gave up 4 bases and V 2 bases, and 8 bases lay outside the gene matches. Germline V gene sequence: CDR1 KGHSH, CDR2 LQKENI. CDR3 sequence: CASSPATGPLYEQYF. The CDR3 DNA is TGTGCCAGCTCACCAGCGACAGGGCCACTGTACGAGCAGTACTTC.

V gene TRBV5-1 combines with J gene TRBJ2-3; D possibly corresponds to TRBD2 (5 bases). Looked up from germline, CDR1 is SGHRS and CDR2 is YFSETQ. CDR3 length: 14 residues. Trimming took 5 bases from V and 6 from J, leaving 16 bases between them. CDR3 residues: CASRRAEPSDTQYF. DNA of the CDR3: TGCGCCAGCAGGCGGGCAGAACCTTCGGATACGCAGTATTTT. Full variable domain (rest looked up from reference TRBV5-1 and TRBJ2-3): KAGVTQTPRYLIKTRGQQVTLSCSPISGHRSVSWYQQTPGQGLQFLFEYFSETQRNKGNFPGRFSGRQFSNSRSEMNVSTLELGDSALYLCASRRAEPSDTQYFGPGTRLTVL.

The rearrangement joins TRBV18 to TRBJ2-5; possibly TRBD2 for D (6 bases). V shed 4 bases and J shed 3 bases, with 9 bases lying between them. CDR1 and CDR2 (germline): KGHSH, LQKENI. The CDR3 runs to 13 residues. In DNA, the CDR3 is TGTGCCAGCTCACGGGGGGTGGAAGAGACCCAGTACTTC. This codes for CASSRGVEETQYF.

V gene TRBV19 combines with J gene TRBJ1-5; no reliable D call. The CDR3 is 15 amino acids. Trimming left V 6 bases short and J 7 bases short, with 19 bases between. Germline CDR1 is LNHDA and CDR2 is SQIVND (reference sequence). CDR3 residues: CASRRGRGREQPQHF. The CDR3 DNA reads TGTGCCAGTAGAAGAGGGCGAGGGAGAGAGCAGCCCCAGCATTTT.

The chain couples TRBV11-2 to TRBJ1-6, with 9 bases matching TRBD1. This CDR3 is built from 15 residues. J lost 7 bases, V lost 6 bases, and 7 bases had no gene match. From germline, CDR1 is SGHAT and CDR2 FQNNGV. CDR3: CASSSGTGPNSPLHF. CDR3 in DNA: TGTGCCAGCAGTTCCGGGACAGGGCCCAATTCACCCCTCCACTTT.

This clone came up a few times. V usage is TRBV19 and J usage is TRBJ2-1; the D gene is possibly TRBD2 (6 bases). The CDR3 contains 13 residues. Germline assignment: CDR1 LNHDA and CDR2 SQIVND (reference sequence). V dropped 10 bases and J dropped 9 bases, with 19 bases sitting between them. For the CDR3, the DNA is TGTGCCACCGGGGGTAGCGGCGAGGGTGAGCAGTTCTTC. Its translation is CATGGSGEGEQFF.

This clone was observed a few times. CDR3 amino acids: CASSRDPRYTQYF. CDR3 nucleotide sequence: TGTGCCAGTAGCAGGGACCCTAGATATACGCAGTATTTT. The rearrangement uses TRBV19 and TRBJ2-3; D is possibly TRBD1 or TRBD2 (5 bases each). V lost 6 bases and J lost 7, with 14 bases in between. This CDR3 spans 13 amino acids. The germline gives CDR1 LNHDA, CDR2 SQIVND (reference sequence).

The rearrangement uses TRBV28 and TRBJ2-1; 12 bases are a match to TRBD2. V lost 6 bases to trimming and J lost 7 bases; unmatched junction nucleotides: 7. The CDR3 is 15 residues long. In germline, CDR1 is MDHEN, CDR2 SYDVKM. In DNA form, the CDR3 reads TGTGCCAGCAGCGAGACTAGCGGGAGTCGGAATGAGCAGTTCTTC. Translating it yields CASSETSGSRNEQFF.

This clone was picked up a small number of times. This rearrangement joins TRBV28 to TRBJ1-5; no reliable D call. The CDR3 loop spans 13 amino acids. Trimming left V 6 bases short and J 4 bases short, with 10 bases between. The germline V gene has CDR1 MDHEN and CDR2 SYDVKM. The CDR3 sequence: CASSFPGNQPQHF. The CDR3 DNA sequence: TGTGCCAGCAGCTTTCCCGGGAATCAGCCCCAGCATTTT.

This chain uses TRBV19 with TRBJ2-7; the D is unclear. The CDR3 has 14 amino acids. Germline V lookup: CDR1 LNHDA, CDR2 SQIVND (reference sequence). Trimming removed 10 bases from V and 0 bases from J, with 16 bases in between. The DNA for the CDR3 is TGTGCCACCAAACCATTGATGAGCTCCTACGAGCAGTACTTC. It specifies CATKPLMSSYEQYF.

The rearrangement links TRBV11-3 to TRBJ2-1; no clear D. The germline CDR1 and CDR2 sequences are SGHNT and YENEEA. This CDR3 contains 14 residues. Trimming pared 1 base from V and 6 bases from J, leaving 10 bases between. As DNA, the CDR3 is TGTGCCAGCAGCTTAGTGTCTTGGGTCAATGAGCAGTTCTTC. Translating gives CASSLVSWVNEQFF.

This chain links TRBV12-3 or TRBV12-4 with TRBJ2-1; D tentatively reads TRBD1 or TRBD2 (5 bases each). This CDR3 region has 13 residues. Deletions cut 4 bases from V and 7 bases from J, with 11 bases between. CDR3 bases: TGTGCCAGCAGTTGGTTTGAGGGGAATGAGCAGTTCTTC. Protein: CASSWFEGNEQFF.

There are a few counts of this clone. V and J are TRBV21-1 and TRBJ1-1. TRBV21-1 is reported as a pseudogene. This CDR3 region has 13 residues. The CDR3 sequence is CASSKCGNTEAFF. The CDR3 DNA is TGTGCCAGCAGCAAATGCGGGAACACTGAAGCTTTCTTT.

With respect to this clone: This sample includes further DNA sequences coding for the same CDR3. The chain couples TRBV12-3 or TRBV12-4 to TRBJ2-5; no clear D gene. CDR3 length: 11 residues. V was pared by 3 bases and J by 4 bases, with 3 bases between. The CDR3 region is CASSLSETQYF. The CDR3 region has the DNA TGTGCCAGCAGTTTGTCAGAGACCCAGTACTTC.

The V and J genes are TRBV6-4 and TRBJ2-1; TRBD1 agrees at 9 bases. V shed 5 bases and J 7 bases; nucleotides not matched to a gene: 3. CDR1 MRHNA and CDR2 SNTAGT come from the germline V gene. The CDR3 extends over 13 amino acids. This chain's CDR3 is CASSPGQGNEQFF. The CDR3 DNA is TGTGCCAGCAGTCCGGGACAGGGAAATGAGCAGTTCTTC.

The rearrangement links TRBV2 to TRBJ1-2; no definite D call. The V end was cut by 7 bases, the J end by 2 bases, with 14 bases between. The CDR3 is 14 amino acids. Germline loops: CDR1 SNHLY, CDR2 FYNNEI. Here the CDR3 DNA reads TGTGCCAGCACAGGCCGAGACGGCAACTATGGCTACACCTTC. It encodes CASTGRDGNYGYTF.

The V call is TRBV11-2, the J call TRBJ1-1; D ambiguous. The germline gives CDR1 SGHAT, CDR2 FQNNGV. This CDR3 is 12 amino acids long. Trimming removed 6 bases from V and 5 bases from J, with 10 bases in between. DNA of the CDR3: TGTGCCAGCAGTGGGCCCGTAACTGAAGCTTTCTTT. Amino acid sequence: CASSGPVTEAFF.